One sample yielded the 6 T cell receptor beta chains listed below, sequenced in a study of early T cells in non-severe SARS-CoV-2 infection. TCRdb used MiXCR to reprocess the 5' RACE reads, holding one entry per CDR3 protein. The sample lists 50,000 to 70,000 distinct CDR3 sequences, around 13% occurring once. The sequencing sample was made of whole blood. The receptors derive from an adult who was a healthcare worker with PCR-confirmed SARS-CoV-2 infection or an uninfected control (not recorded which).

On this clonotype itself: A much larger clone differs by one base, so this may be a read error. The chain is built from TRBV27 and TRBJ2-7; TRBD2 is a possible D gene (5 bases). Germline V CDR1 and CDR2: MNHEY, SMNVEV (reference sequence). There are 13 residues in the CDR3. The CDR3 here is CDSSFYAGYEQYF. DNA for the CDR3: TGTGACAGCAGTTTCTATGCGGGCTACGAGCAGTACTTC.

This clonotype was detected ten times or more. V gene TRBV2 combines with J gene TRBJ2-3, with 8 bases aligning to TRBD1. The CDR3 runs 15 residues. Germline V gene data show CDR1 as SNHLY and CDR2 as FYNNEI. After removal of 4 bases from V and 1 base from J, the junction contained 4 bases not matched to a gene. In DNA, the CDR3 is TGTGCCAGCAGTGCACAGACAGGGGGCACAGATACGCAGTATTTT. Its protein product is CASSAQTGGTDTQYF.

This clonotype was seen a few times. The V and J genes are TRBV2 and TRBJ2-1, with 7 positions matching TRBD2. This CDR3 region has 15 residues. Germline V gives CDR1 SNHLY, CDR2 FYNNEI. Losses at the gene ends were 5 bases for V and 4 bases for J; bases not matched to a gene: 8. The CDR3 here is CASSTAGRYYNEQFF. Here the CDR3 DNA reads TGTGCCAGCAGTACAGCGGGGAGGTATTACAATGAGCAGTTCTTC. Full variable domain (outside the CDR3, taken from reference TRBV2 and TRBJ2-1): EPEVTQTPSHQVTQMGQEVILRCVPISNHLYFYWYRQILGQKVEFLVSFYNNEISEKSEIFDDQFSVERPDGSNFTLKIRSTKLEDSAMYFCASSTAGRYYNEQFFGPGTRLTVL.

This clonotype was observed a handful of times. The chain links TRBV29-1 to TRBJ2-7, with 7 positions matching TRBD1. The germline V gene has CDR1 SQVTM and CDR2 ANQGSEA. This CDR3 has 11 residues. Trimming took 8 bases from V and 5 from J; bases not matched to a gene: 6. The CDR3 sequence is CSLTDRDEQYF. In DNA, the CDR3 is TGCAGCCTTACTGACAGGGACGAGCAGTACTTC.

This rearrangement joins TRBV6-2 or TRBV6-3 to TRBJ1-2; D gene ambiguous. V lost 7 bases and J lost 3, with 18 bases in between. This CDR3 has 15 residues. Germline V gene lookup returns CDR1 MNHEY and CDR2 SVGEGT. The CDR3 sequence is CASTRGRTGDYGYTF. Written as DNA, the CDR3 is TGTGCCAGCACCCGGGGTCGGACCGGAGACTATGGCTACACCTTC.

V is TRBV20-1 and J is TRBJ2-7; TRBD1 matches 7 bases. V was clipped by 1 base and J by 5 bases; unmatched bases: 8. There are 14 residues in the CDR3. CDR1 and CDR2 (germline): DFQATT, SNEGSKA (reference sequence). CDR3 coding DNA: TGCAGTGCTAGAGGTAACAGGGGTGTCCACGAGCAGTACTTC. Translating it yields CSARGNRGVHEQYF.